Given below is one T cell receptor beta chain in context. This entry belongs to a study of shared clonotypes between healthy human individuals. CDR3 length equals 13 residues. The germline V gene has CDR1 LNHDA and CDR2 SQIVND (reference sequence). V dropped 7 bases and J dropped 4 bases, with 13 bases sitting between them. CD8 cells regarded as naive lacked CD45RO, were positively chosen for CCR7, and omitted terminally differentiated effector memory CD45RA+ cells. The data were produced by immunoSEQ multiplex PCR, yet TCRdb's version contains in-frame clones alone and is incomplete. The top ten clones hold 1% to 1.5% of a sample with around 2,100,000 clones, about 95% of them seen once.

The rearrangement uses TRBV19 and TRBJ1-1; D might be TRBD1 (6 bases). The receptor's source is a man between 18 and 29 years old in good health. Sequencing input: naive CD8+ T cells sorted from blood. The CDR3 sequence: CASIQGGGTEAFF. The CDR3 DNA reads TGTGCCAGTATCCAAGGGGGGGGCACTGAAGCTTTCTTT.